Below, 30 T cell receptor beta chains from the same sample are listed, as sequenced in a study of human T cells and chemical hapten exposure. One entry per CDR3 protein, called by TCRdb with MiXCR from the RACE reads. The repertoire consists of some 71,000 distinct CDR3 sequences, with roughly 11% occurring once and the leading ten covering roughly 1.3%. Time point reported: patch test 3, about 24 weeks after DPC sensitization. Treatment: therapeutic diphenylcyclopropenone sensitization with weekly scalp DPC. Sequenced here: whole blood, sampled in connection with sensitization to the hapten diphenylcyclopropenone (DPC). All receptors derive from a woman in her fifties or sixties with alopecia areata. Some clones in this sample may be carry-over from other donors' samples.

This chain connects TRBV12-3 or TRBV12-4 to TRBJ2-5; D may be TRBD2 (6 bases). This CDR3 region has 16 residues. Trimming pared 2 bases from V and 3 bases from J, leaving 16 bases between. The CDR3 region is CASSLRLVGGKETQYF. The CDR3 DNA reads TGTGCCAGCAGTTTACGGCTAGTGGGGGGAAAAGAGACCCAGTACTTC.

This clonotype has only a few counts. The V and J genes are TRBV11-2 and TRBJ2-7; D might be TRBD1 or TRBD2, each matching 5 bases. In germline, CDR1 is SGHAT, CDR2 FQNNGV. The CDR3 has 16 residues. Trimming shortened V by 4 bases and J by 1 base, and 17 bases separated the two germline ends. The CDR3 loop is CASSSHARDGSYEQYF. CDR3 sequence (DNA): TGTGCCAGCAGCTCGCACGCTCGGGACGGGTCCTACGAGCAGTACTTC.

The J gene is TRBJ1-6, the V gene TRBV7-2; D is uncertain. The V and J ends lost 8 bases and 2 bases respectively, with 10 bases between them. This CDR3 is 14 amino acids long. In germline, CDR1 is SGHTA, CDR2 FQGNSA. CDR3 sequence (DNA): TGTGCCAGCGGGCGAATGACCTATAATTCACCCCTCCACTTT. Protein: CASGRMTYNSPLHF.

The chain is built from TRBV6-2 or TRBV6-3 and TRBJ2-1; 9 bases map to TRBD2. V lost 5 bases to trimming and J lost 7 bases; unmatched junction nucleotides: 6. Germline values: CDR1 MNHEY, CDR2 SVGEGT. CDR3 length: 14 residues. The CDR3 sequence: CASSQDSGRNEQFF. CDR3 coding DNA: TGTGCCAGCAGTCAGGATAGCGGGAGAAATGAGCAGTTCTTC.

The table lists this clonotype with many counts. V is TRBV11-2 and J is TRBJ2-1; 8 nucleotides align to TRBD1. Unmatched junction bases numbered 6, after V lost 5 bases and J lost 0 bases. There are 16 residues in the CDR3. Germline CDR1 is SGHAT and CDR2 is FQNNGV. CDR3 sequence reads: CASSTYGTGSYNEQFF. The DNA of the CDR3 is TGTGCCAGCAGCACCTACGGGACAGGCTCCTACAATGAGCAGTTCTTC.

This clonotype was counted at least ten times. This chain joins TRBV7-2 and TRBJ1-1; no clear D gene. The CDR3 runs to 12 residues. The V end was cut by 4 bases, the J end by 11 bases, with 14 bases between. CDR1 and CDR2 (germline): SGHTA, FQGNSA. Here the CDR3 DNA reads TGTGCCAGCAGCTCTACCATTAGGAGTGCTTTCTTT. Translated, it gives CASSSTIRSAFF.

In this sample, this clonotype turned up many times. The chain has TRBV12-3 or TRBV12-4 and TRBJ2-4, with 10 bases identical to TRBD2. With V trimmed by 8 bases and J by 3 bases, 7 bases remained unmatched. The CDR3 is 15 residues long. The DNA for the CDR3 is TGTGCCAGCTTGAGCGGGAGGGCCGACAAAAACATTCAGTACTTC. Protein sequence: CASLSGRADKNIQYF.

This clonotype has at least ten counts. The chain combines TRBV18 with TRBJ1-6; 11 bases match TRBD1. The ends lost 4 bases at V and 8 bases at J; junction bases unmatched: 7. CDR1 KGHSH and CDR2 LQKENI come from the germline V gene. This CDR3 contains 16 residues. The CDR3 nucleotides read TGTGCCAGCTCACGCCGTTGGACAGGGGGCGATTCACCCCTCCACTTT. Translated: CASSRRWTGGDSPLHF.

This clonotype was detected ten times or more. This chain links TRBV6-5 with TRBJ1-4; D not resolved. Trimming left V 6 bases short and J 4 bases short, with 15 bases between. The CDR3 spans 15 residues. Germline V gene lookup returns CDR1 MNHEY and CDR2 SVGAGI. The CDR3, as DNA: TGTGCCAGCAGGGATCGAGGAGTCCATAATGAAAAACTGTTTTTT. It translates to CASRDRGVHNEKLFF.

Only a few counts were recorded for this clonotype. The J gene is TRBJ1-5, the V gene TRBV4-1; D gene ambiguous. V gave up 4 bases and J gave up 3 bases, with 16 bases separating them. The germline gives CDR1 MGHRA, CDR2 YSYEKL. The CDR3 totals 16 residues. CDR3 bases: TGCGCCAGCAGCCGGTCCCTTGGCGTGGTCAATCAGCCCCAGCATTTT. It specifies CASSRSLGVVNQPQHF.

The chain recombines TRBV11-2 with TRBJ1-1, with 7 bases that match TRBD1. Unmatched junction bases numbered 6, after V lost 5 bases and J lost 0 bases. There are 15 residues in the CDR3. Germline V gene lookup returns CDR1 SGHAT and CDR2 FQNNGV. The CDR3 DNA sequence: TGTGCCAGCAGCGCGGCCGGGACAGTGAACACTGAAGCTTTCTTT. Translating gives CASSAAGTVNTEAFF.

The chain has TRBV28 and TRBJ1-2, with D possibly TRBD1 on 5 matching bases. Trimming left V 3 bases short and J 4 bases short, with 12 bases between. The CDR3 totals 14 residues. Germline-derived CDR1 and CDR2 are MDHEN and SYDVKM. Here the CDR3 reads CASSFKGFAYGYTF. Here the CDR3 DNA reads TGTGCCAGCAGTTTTAAGGGGTTTGCCTATGGCTACACCTTC.

CDR3 residues: CASSYPGSPLHF. The CDR3 coding sequence is TGTGCCAGCAGTTACCCAGGCTCACCCCTCCACTTT. V usage is TRBV6-5 and J usage is TRBJ1-6; D not resolved. Germline CDR1 and CDR2: MNHEY and SVGAGI. V was clipped by 2 bases and J by 10 bases, with 6 bases between them. The CDR3 loop spans 12 amino acids.

V gene TRBV4-3 combines with J gene TRBJ1-4; no clear D. Germline V lookup: CDR1 LGHNA, CDR2 YSLEER. V was trimmed by 0 bases and J by 0 bases, leaving 17 bases between them. The CDR3 is made up of 19 amino acids. The CDR3 sequence: CASSQDLGDLFATNEKLFF. The CDR3 DNA is TGCGCCAGCAGCCAAGATCTCGGAGACCTGTTTGCAACTAATGAAAAACTGTTTTTT.

The chain couples TRBV7-2 to TRBJ2-1, with D unclear. This CDR3 contains 13 residues. V lost 4 bases, J lost 4 bases, and 8 bases lay in between. The germline V gene encodes CDR1 SGHTA and CDR2 FQGNSA. The CDR3 DNA is TGTGCCAGCAGCTCCCAATCATACAATGAGCAGTTCTTC. This gives the protein CASSSQSYNEQFF.

This clonotype was seen a handful of times. The V call is TRBV6-5, the J call TRBJ2-7, with a possible D match to TRBD2 (5 bases). Trimming stripped 0 bases from V and 0 bases from J, with 6 bases between. CDR1 is MNHEY and CDR2 is SVGAGI in the germline V gene. The CDR3 is 14 amino acids. CDR3 loop: CASSYSGSSYEQYF. As DNA, the CDR3 is TGTGCCAGCAGTTACTCGGGGAGCTCCTACGAGCAGTACTTC.

This clonotype appeared many times. V usage is TRBV12-3 or TRBV12-4 and J usage is TRBJ1-2, with 7 bases lining up with TRBD1. CDR3 size: 14 residues. The J segment lost 7 bases and the V segment lost 6 bases, leaving 11 bases of the junction unmatched. CDR3: CASSPVGDSSGYTF. The CDR3 DNA sequence: TGTGCCAGCAGCCCGGTGGGGGACAGCAGTGGCTACACCTTC.

This clonotype was recorded many times. The rearrangement links TRBV10-3 to TRBJ2-7; D is perhaps TRBD2 (5 bases). CDR1 ENHRY and CDR2 SYGVKD come from the germline V gene. V was pared by 0 bases and J by 3 bases, with 6 bases between. The CDR3 is 13 residues long. CDR3 in DNA: TGTGCCATCAGTGAGTCTGAGGGCTACGAGCAGTACTTC. Its translation is CAISESEGYEQYF.

This sequence joins TRBV28 and TRBJ1-5; D is uncertain. This CDR3 has 11 amino acids. Germline CDR1 is MDHEN and CDR2 is SYDVKM. V was trimmed by 8 bases and J by 7 bases, leaving 9 bases between them. The CDR3 nucleotides read TGTGCCAGCTCCACCTGGCAGCCCCAGCATTTT. As protein: CASSTWQPQHF. The full variable domain, rest sourced from reference TRBV28 and TRBJ1-5, is DVKVTQSSRYLVKRTGEKVFLECVQDMDHENMFWYRQDPGLGLRLIYFSYDVKMKEKGDIPEGYSVSREKKERFSLILESASTNQTSMYLCASSTWQPQHFGDGTRLSIL.

This chain links TRBV12-3 or TRBV12-4 with TRBJ2-2; the D is unclear. The CDR3 consists of 14 residues. The V end lost 0 bases, the J end lost 4 bases, and 6 bases lay between the germline ends. Here the CDR3 reads CASSLARRTGELFF. The CDR3 nucleotides are TGTGCCAGCAGTTTAGCACGGCGCACCGGGGAGCTGTTTTTT.

On this clonotype itself: Germline is not matched at one junction end, which may reflect a read error. The genes are TRBV7-9 and TRBJ2-1; D is unclear. The CDR3 runs 14 residues. Germline assignment: CDR1 SEHNR and CDR2 FQNEAQ (reference sequence). CDR3 sequence: CASSLDPQYNDQFF. The CDR3 region has the DNA TGTGCCAGCAGCTTAGACCCGCAATACAATGACCAGTTCTTC. The variable domain in full, completed from reference TRBV7-9 and TRBJ2-1, reads DTGVSQNPRHKITKRGQNVTFRCDPISEHNRLYWYRQTLGQGPEFLTYFQNEAQLEKSRLLSDRFSAERPKGSFSTLEIQRTEQGDSAMYLCASSLDPQYNDQFFGPGTRLTVL.

This clonotype has more than one count but fewer than ten. The rearrangement uses TRBV11-3 and TRBJ2-2; no firm D call. This CDR3 is 12 amino acids long. Germline CDR1 reads SGHNT; CDR2 reads YENEEA. V gave up 5 bases and J gave up 8 bases, with 9 bases separating them. The CDR3 here is CASSLFLGELFF. In DNA form, the CDR3 reads TGTGCCAGCAGCCTTTTTCTAGGGGAGCTGTTTTTT.

This clonotype was counted ten times or more. The chain employs TRBV25-1 and TRBJ2-3; no definite D call. CDR1 is MGHDK and CDR2 is SYGVNS in the germline V gene. The V end lost 1 base, the J end lost 5 bases, and 4 bases lay between the germline ends. The CDR3 is made up of 12 amino acids. CDR3: CASSELRDTQYF. DNA of the CDR3: TGTGCCAGCAGTGAATTGAGAGATACGCAGTATTTT.

This clonotype has just a few counts. The chain combines TRBV20-1 with TRBJ2-2; a weak D match, TRBD2 (5 bases). V lost 2 bases and J lost 7, with 11 bases in between. CDR3 length: 13 residues. Germline-derived CDR1 and CDR2 are DFQATT and SNEGSKA (reference sequence). This CDR3 reads CSARLARGGELFF. CDR3 coding DNA: TGCAGTGCTAGACTAGCTCGGGGCGGGGAGCTGTTTTTT.

About this clonotype itself: A junction boundary mismatches the germline segment, possibly from a read error. The V and J genes are TRBV20-1 and TRBJ2-2; 9 nucleotides align to TRBD1. The germline gives CDR1 DFQATT, CDR2 SNEGSKA (reference sequence). The CDR3 consists of 16 residues. In DNA, the CDR3 is TGCAGTACTAGAGATGCGGCAGGACAGGGGAACGGGGAGCTGTTTTTT. It encodes CSTRDAAGQGNGELFF.

This clonotype was observed many times. This sequence joins TRBV11-2 and TRBJ2-1; D unresolved. CDR3 length: 14 amino acids. Germline V lookup: CDR1 SGHAT, CDR2 FQNNGV. Trimming removed 3 bases from V and 0 bases from J, with 6 bases in between. This CDR3 reads CASSFSGSYNEQFF. CDR3 bases: TGTGCCAGCAGCTTTTCCGGCTCCTACAATGAGCAGTTCTTC.

This clonotype was counted only a few times. The chain has TRBV6-2 or TRBV6-3 and TRBJ2-1; 7 nucleotides align to TRBD1. The CDR3 has 15 residues. With V trimmed by 2 bases and J by 8 bases, 9 bases remained unmatched. CDR1 is MNHEY, CDR2 SVGEGT, per germline. The DNA for the CDR3 is TGTGCCAGCAGTTACCCGACTGACAGGGCCCATGAGCAGTTCTTC. It is translated as CASSYPTDRAHEQFF.

This clonotype has a count of ten or more. For the CDR3, the DNA is TGCGCCAGCAGCCCGGGACAGGGCGATTACGAGCAGTACTTC. This codes for CASSPGQGDYEQYF. The chain uses TRBV5-1 and TRBJ2-7, with 9 bases fitting TRBD1. Germline trimming cut 4 bases from V and 4 bases from J; bases unmatched to any gene: 6. This CDR3 comprises 14 residues. Germline V gives CDR1 SGHRS, CDR2 YFSETQ.

This clonotype was counted ten times or more. The chain carries TRBV4-1 and TRBJ1-1; D remains ambiguous. Trimming removed 0 bases from V and 7 bases from J, with 15 bases in between. CDR1 and CDR2 (germline): MGHRA, YSYEKL. The CDR3 spans 15 residues. The CDR3 bases are TGCGCCAGCAGCCAAGAATGGACTCCAGTTGGTGAAGCTTTCTTT. It translates to CASSQEWTPVGEAFF.

V gene TRBV7-6 combines with J gene TRBJ2-7, with 7 bases that match TRBD1. This CDR3 contains 14 residues. CDR1 SGHVS and CDR2 FNYEAQ come from the germline V gene. V lost 5 bases, J lost 3 bases, and 7 bases stayed unmatched. CDR3 amino acids: CASSTETGYYEQYF. The CDR3 region has the DNA TGTGCCAGCAGCACAGAGACAGGGTACTACGAGCAGTACTTC.